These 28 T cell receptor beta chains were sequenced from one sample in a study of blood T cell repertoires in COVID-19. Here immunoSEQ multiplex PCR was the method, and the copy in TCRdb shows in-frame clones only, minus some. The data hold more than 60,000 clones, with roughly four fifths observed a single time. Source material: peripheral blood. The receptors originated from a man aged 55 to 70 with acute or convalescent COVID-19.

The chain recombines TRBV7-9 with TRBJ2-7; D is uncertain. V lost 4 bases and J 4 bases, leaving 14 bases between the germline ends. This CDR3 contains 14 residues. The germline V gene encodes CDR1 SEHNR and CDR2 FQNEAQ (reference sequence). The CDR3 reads CASSSEYSIYEQYF. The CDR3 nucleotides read TGTGCCAGCAGCTCCGAGTACTCCATATACGAGCAGTACTTC.

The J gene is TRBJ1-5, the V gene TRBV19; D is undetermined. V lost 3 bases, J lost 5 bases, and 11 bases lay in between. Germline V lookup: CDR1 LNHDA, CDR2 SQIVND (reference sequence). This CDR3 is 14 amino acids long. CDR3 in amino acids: CASSIRREYQPQHF. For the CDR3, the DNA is TGTGCCAGTAGTATTCGAAGGGAGTATCAGCCCCAGCATTTT.

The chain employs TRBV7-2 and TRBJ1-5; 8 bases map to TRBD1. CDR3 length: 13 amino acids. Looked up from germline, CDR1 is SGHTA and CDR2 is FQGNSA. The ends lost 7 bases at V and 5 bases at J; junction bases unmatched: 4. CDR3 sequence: CASNTGGYQPQHF. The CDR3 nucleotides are TGTGCCAGCAACACAGGGGGTTATCAGCCCCAGCATTTT.

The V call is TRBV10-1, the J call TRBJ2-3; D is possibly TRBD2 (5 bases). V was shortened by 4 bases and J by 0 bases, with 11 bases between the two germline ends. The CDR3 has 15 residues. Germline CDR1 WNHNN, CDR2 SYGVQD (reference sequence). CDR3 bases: TGCGCCAGCAGTGGACCGGGGTCGAGCACAGATACGCAGTATTTT. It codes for CASSGPGSSTDTQYF.

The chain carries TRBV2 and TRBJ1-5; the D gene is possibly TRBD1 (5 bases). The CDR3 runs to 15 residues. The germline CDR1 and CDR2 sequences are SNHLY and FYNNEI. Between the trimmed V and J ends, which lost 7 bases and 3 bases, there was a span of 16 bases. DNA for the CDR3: TGTGCCAGCAAGGGTGGTTCAGGGAACAATCAGCCCCAGCATTTT. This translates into CASKGGSGNNQPQHF.

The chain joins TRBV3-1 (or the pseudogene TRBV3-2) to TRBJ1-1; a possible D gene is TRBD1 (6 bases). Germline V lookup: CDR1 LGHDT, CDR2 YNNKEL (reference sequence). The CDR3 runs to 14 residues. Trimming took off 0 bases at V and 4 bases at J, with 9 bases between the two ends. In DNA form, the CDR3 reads TGTGCCAGCAGCCAAGAGAGAGGGGGCACTGAAGCTTTCTTT. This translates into CASSQERGGTEAFF.

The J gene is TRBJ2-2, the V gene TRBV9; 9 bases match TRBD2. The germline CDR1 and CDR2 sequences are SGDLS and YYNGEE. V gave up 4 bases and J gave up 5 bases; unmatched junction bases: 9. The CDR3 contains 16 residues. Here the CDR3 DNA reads TGTGCCAGCAGCCCCCTTCGCGGGGGGGCTACCGGGGAGCTGTTTTTT. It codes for CASSPLRGGATGELFF.

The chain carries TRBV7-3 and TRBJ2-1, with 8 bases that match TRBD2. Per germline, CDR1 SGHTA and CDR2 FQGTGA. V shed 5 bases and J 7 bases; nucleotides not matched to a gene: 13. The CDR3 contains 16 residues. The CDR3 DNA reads TGTGCCAGCAGCCACAGTGGCGGGGGGCCCTCGAATGAGCAGTTCTTC. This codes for CASSHSGGGPSNEQFF.

CDR3 amino acids: CASSLSGEKLFF. CDR3 coding DNA: TGTGCCAGCAGCTTGTCGGGTGAAAAACTGTTTTTT. The rearrangement links TRBV5-5 to TRBJ1-4; D remains ambiguous. The CDR3 is made up of 12 amino acids. The germline V and J ends were trimmed by 1 base and 7 bases, with 5 bases remaining between them. Germline V lookup: CDR1 SGHKS, CDR2 YYEKEE (reference sequence).

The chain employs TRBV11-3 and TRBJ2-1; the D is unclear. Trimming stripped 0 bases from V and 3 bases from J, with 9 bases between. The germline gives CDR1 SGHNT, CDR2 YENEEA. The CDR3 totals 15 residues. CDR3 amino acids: CASSLEAANYNEQFF. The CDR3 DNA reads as TGTGCCAGCAGCTTAGAGGCTGCAAACTACAATGAGCAGTTCTTC.

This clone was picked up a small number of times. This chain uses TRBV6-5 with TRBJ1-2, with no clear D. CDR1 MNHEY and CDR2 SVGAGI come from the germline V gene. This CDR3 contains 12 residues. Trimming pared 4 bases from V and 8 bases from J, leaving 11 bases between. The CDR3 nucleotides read TGTGCCAGCAGTTCCGGGATACGGGGCTACACCTTC. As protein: CASSSGIRGYTF.

CDR3 sequence (DNA): TGTGCCAGCATGACTGGAGGTGGTGGCAATCAGCCCCAGCATTTT. As protein: CASMTGGGGNQPQHF. The J gene is TRBJ1-5, the V gene TRBV28; D not resolved. The V end lost 7 bases, the J end lost 2 bases, and 15 bases lay between the germline ends. Germline V gives CDR1 MDHEN, CDR2 SYDVKM. This CDR3 is 15 amino acids long.

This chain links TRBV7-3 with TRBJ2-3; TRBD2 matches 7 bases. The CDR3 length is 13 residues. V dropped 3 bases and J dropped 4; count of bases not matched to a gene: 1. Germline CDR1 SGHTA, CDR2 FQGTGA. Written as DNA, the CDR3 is TGTGCCAGCAGCTTGGCGGGGGCAGATACGCAGTATTTT. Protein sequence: CASSLAGADTQYF.

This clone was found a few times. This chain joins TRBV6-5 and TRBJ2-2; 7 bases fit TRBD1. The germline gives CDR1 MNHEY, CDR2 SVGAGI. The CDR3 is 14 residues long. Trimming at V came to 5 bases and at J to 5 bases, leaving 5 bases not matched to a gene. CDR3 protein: CASSNDRATGELFF. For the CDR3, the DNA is TGTGCCAGCAGTAACGACAGGGCTACCGGGGAGCTGTTTTTT.

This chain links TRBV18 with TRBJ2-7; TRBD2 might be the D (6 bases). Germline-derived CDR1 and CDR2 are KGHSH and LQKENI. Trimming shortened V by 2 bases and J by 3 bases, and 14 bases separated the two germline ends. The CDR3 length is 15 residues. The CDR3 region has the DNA TGTGCCAGCTCACCAGGGGGGTCGCGTGTCTACGAGCAGTACTTC. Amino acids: CASSPGGSRVYEQYF.

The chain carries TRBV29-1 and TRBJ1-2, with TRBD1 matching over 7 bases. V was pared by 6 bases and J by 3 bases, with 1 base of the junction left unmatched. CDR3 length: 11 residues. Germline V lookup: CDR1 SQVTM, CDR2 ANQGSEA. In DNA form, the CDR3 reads TGCAGCGTAACAGGGGACTATGGCTACACCTTC. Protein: CSVTGDYGYTF.

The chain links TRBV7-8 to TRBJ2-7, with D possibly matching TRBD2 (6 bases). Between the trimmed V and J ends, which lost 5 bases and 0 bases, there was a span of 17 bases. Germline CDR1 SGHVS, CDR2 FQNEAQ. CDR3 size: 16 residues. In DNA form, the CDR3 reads TGTGCCAGCAGCCCGGGGGACGGACTGAGCTCCTACGAGCAGTACTTC. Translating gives CASSPGDGLSSYEQYF.

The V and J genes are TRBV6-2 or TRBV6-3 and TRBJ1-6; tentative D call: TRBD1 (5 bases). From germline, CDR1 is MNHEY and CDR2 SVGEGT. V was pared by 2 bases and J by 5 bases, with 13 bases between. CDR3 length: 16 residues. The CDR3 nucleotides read TGTGCCAGCAGTTACGGCAGGGCTGCAAATAATTCACCCCTCCACTTT. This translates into CASSYGRAANNSPLHF.

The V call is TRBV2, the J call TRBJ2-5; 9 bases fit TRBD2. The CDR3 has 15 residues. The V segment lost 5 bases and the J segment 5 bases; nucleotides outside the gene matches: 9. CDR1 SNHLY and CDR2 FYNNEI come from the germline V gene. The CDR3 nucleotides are TGTGCCAGCAGTTCTGTAGCGGGGGCAGGGGAGACCCAGTACTTC. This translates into CASSSVAGAGETQYF.

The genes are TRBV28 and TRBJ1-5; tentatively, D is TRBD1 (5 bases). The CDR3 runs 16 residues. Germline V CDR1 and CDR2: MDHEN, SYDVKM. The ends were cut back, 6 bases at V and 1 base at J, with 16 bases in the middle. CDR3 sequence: CASRDRGRSSNQPQHF. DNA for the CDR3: TGTGCCAGCAGAGATCGGGGGAGATCCAGCAATCAGCCCCAGCATTTT.

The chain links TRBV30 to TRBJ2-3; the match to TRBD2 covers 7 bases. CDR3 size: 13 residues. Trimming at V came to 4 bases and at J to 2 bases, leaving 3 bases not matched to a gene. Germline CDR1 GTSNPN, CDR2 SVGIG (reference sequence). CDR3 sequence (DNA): TGTGCCTGGACTAGCGGACCCACAGATACGCAGTATTTT. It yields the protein CAWTSGPTDTQYF.

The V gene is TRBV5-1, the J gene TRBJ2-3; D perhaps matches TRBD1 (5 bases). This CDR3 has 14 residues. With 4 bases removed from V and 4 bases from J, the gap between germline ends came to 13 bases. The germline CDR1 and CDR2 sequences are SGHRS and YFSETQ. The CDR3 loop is CASSPLAGSDTQYF. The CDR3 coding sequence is TGCGCCAGCAGCCCGCTGGCAGGGTCAGATACGCAGTATTTT.

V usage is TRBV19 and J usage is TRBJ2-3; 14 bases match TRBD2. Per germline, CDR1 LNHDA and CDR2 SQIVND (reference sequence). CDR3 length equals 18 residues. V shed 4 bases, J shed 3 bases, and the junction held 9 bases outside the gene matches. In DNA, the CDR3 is TGTGCCAGTAGTAGGGGACTAGCGGGAGTCTCGGGGACAGATACGCAGTATTTT. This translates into CASSRGLAGVSGTDTQYF.

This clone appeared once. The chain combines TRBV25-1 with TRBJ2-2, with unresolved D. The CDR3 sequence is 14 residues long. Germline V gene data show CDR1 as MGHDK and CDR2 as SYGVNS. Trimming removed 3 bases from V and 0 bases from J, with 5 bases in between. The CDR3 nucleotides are TGTGCCAGCAGTGAGCGGACGAACACCGGGGAGCTGTTTTTT. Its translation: CASSERTNTGELFF.

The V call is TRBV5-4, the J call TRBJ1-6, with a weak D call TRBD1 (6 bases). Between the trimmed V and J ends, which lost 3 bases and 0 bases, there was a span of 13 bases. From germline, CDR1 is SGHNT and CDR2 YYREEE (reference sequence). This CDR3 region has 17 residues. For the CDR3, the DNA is TGTGCCAGCAGCTCCCCGGGACAAAGCTCCTATAATTCACCCCTCCACTTT. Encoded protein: CASSSPGQSSYNSPLHF.

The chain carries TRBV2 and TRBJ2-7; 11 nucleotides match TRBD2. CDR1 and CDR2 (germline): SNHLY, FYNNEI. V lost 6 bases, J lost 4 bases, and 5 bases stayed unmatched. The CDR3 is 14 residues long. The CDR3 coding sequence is TGTGCCAGCAGGGAACTAGCGGGAGCGTACGAGCAGTACTTC. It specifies CASRELAGAYEQYF.

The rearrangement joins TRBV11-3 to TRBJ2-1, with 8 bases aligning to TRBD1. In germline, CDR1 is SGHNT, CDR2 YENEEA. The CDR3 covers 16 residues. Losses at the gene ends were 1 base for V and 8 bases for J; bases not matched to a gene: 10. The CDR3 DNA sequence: TGTGCCAGCAGCTTAGGATACAGGGGGGTTAGCGATGAGCAGTTCTTC. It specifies CASSLGYRGVSDEQFF. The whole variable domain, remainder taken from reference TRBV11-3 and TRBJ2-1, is EAGVVQSPRYKIIEKKQPVAFWCNPISGHNTLYWYLQNLGQGPELLIRYENEEAVDDSQLPKDRFSAERLKGVDSTLKIQPAELGDSAVYLCASSLGYRGVSDEQFFGPGTRLTVL.

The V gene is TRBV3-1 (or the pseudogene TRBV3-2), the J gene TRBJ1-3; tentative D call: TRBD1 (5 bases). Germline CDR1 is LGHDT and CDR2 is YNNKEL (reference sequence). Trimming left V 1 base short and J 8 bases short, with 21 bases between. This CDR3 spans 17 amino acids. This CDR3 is CASSQGQTGPNRDTIYF. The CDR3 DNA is TGTGCCAGCAGCCAAGGCCAAACAGGCCCCAATAGGGACACCATATATTTT.